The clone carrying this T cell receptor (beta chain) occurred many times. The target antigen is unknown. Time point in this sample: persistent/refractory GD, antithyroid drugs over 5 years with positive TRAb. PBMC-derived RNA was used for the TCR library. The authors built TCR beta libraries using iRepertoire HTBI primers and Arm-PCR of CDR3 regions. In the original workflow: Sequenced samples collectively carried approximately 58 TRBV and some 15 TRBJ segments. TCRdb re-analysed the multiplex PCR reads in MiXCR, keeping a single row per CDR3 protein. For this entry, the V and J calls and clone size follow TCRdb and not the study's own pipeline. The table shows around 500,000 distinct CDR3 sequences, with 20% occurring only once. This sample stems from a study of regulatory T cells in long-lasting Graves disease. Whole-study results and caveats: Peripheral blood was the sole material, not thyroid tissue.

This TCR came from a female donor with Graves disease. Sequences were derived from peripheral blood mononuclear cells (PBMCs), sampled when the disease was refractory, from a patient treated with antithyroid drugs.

In nucleotides, the CDR3 is TGTGCCAGCAGTGGAACTAGCGGGACCCCCTACGAGCAGTACTTC. Residues: CASSGTSGTPYEQYF. V is TRBV2 and J is TRBJ2-7; 10 bases line up with TRBD2. The CDR3 extends over 15 amino acids. V lost 4 bases, J lost 2 bases, and 5 bases stayed unmatched. The germline V gene has CDR1 SNHLY and CDR2 FYNNEI.